The entry below gives a single T cell receptor beta chain sequence along with its context. This CDR3 region has 15 residues. Germline CDR1 and CDR2: SGDLS and YYNGEE. The V end lost 2 bases, the J end lost 3 bases, and 11 bases lay between the germline ends. The source of the sample is a study of OX40 agonist ivuxolimab in advanced cancers. Here immunoSEQ multiplex PCR was the method, and the copy in TCRdb shows in-frame clones only, minus some. The sample gives 30,000 to 40,000 clones, approximately 89% of which show up once; 26% is in the top ten. The rearrangement joins TRBV9 to TRBJ2-2, with D perhaps being TRBD1 or TRBD2 (7 bases each). This material consisted of CD4+ or CD8+ T cells sorted from blood, taken in a trial of the OX40 agonist ivuxolimab. The sequence derives from an adult with an advanced solid tumor such as melanoma, head and neck, liver or kidney cancer. CDR3 nucleotide sequence: TGTGCCAGCAGCGTGAGCGGGACAGACACCGGGGAGCTGTTTTTT. This sequence encodes CASSVSGTDTGELFF. Full variable domain (missing parts from reference TRBV9 and TRBJ2-2): DSGVTQTPKHLITATGQRVTLRCSPRSGDLSVYWYQQSLDQGLQFLIQYYNGEERAKGNILERFSAQQFPDLHSELNLSSLELGDSALYFCASSVSGTDTGELFFGEGSRLTVL.